This TCR beta chain was recorded in a study of Graves' ophthalmopathy and Graves' hyperthyroidism. Ophthalmopathy was moderately-to-severely active, CAS at least 3, NOSPECS at least 4, lasting under 3 months. The table lists this clonotype with many counts. Investigators amplified TCR beta CDR3 regions from RNA transcripts. After a first-round RT-PCR with HTBI primers, a second-round multiplex PCR was run. In TCRdb, the multiplex PCR reads were re-called with MiXCR into one record per CDR3 protein. The sample contains 300,000 to 350,000 distinct CDR3 sequences, roughly 15% of which appear only once. After removal of 5 bases from V and 7 bases from J, the junction contained 9 bases not matched to a gene. The length of the CDR3 is 15 residues. In germline, CDR1 is SGHAT, CDR2 FQNNGV.

This clonotype was sampled from an adult man with Graves' ophthalmopathy. The sequenced sample was peripheral blood. This rearrangement joins TRBV11-2 to TRBJ2-2, with 8 bases lining up with TRBD1. In nucleotides, the CDR3 is TGTGCCAGCAGCACCCGGACAGGGACGGGCGGGGAGCTGTTTTTT. This sequence encodes CASSTRTGTGGELFF.